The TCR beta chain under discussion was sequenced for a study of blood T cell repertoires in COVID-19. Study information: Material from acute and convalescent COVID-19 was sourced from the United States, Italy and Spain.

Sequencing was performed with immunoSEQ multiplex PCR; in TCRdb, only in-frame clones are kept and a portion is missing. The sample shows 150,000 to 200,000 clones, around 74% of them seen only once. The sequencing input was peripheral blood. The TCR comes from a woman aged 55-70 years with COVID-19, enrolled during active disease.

CDR3 in amino acids: CASSPSRRQETQYF. The CDR3 DNA reads as TGTGCCAGCAGCCCTAGCAGGAGACAAGAGACCCAGTACTTC. The chain combines TRBV14 with TRBJ2-5; the D gene is possibly TRBD2 (5 bases). This CDR3 spans 14 amino acids. Deletions cut 4 bases from V and 2 bases from J, with 11 bases between. CDR1 and CDR2 (germline): SGHDN, FVKESK.